The entry below describes one T cell receptor beta chain. Its matching antigen is unknown. Germline CDR1 and CDR2: SNHLY and FYNNEI. With 5 bases clipped from V and 4 bases from J, the junction kept 6 bases outside the gene matches. This CDR3 is 14 amino acids long. These data come from a study of naive and memory T cell subsets. Study conclusions and caveats: Especially in CD8 cells, naive repertoires contained a few larger clonotypes, possibly CD45RA-re-expressing memory cells.

Alpha and beta libraries were amplified separately from the second PCR onward. Both TRBC1 and TRBC2 were covered by a beta constant-region primer of two equimolar oligonucleotides. The ligated cDNA underwent four PCR rounds using SP2 and nested alpha and beta constant-region primers. One entry per CDR3 protein results from TCRdb running MiXCR on the UMI-ligation and nested PCR reads. The table has 120,000 to 150,000 distinct CDR3 sequences, approximately 21% seen once. The TCR originated in a human donor in good health. The chain uses TRBV2 and TRBJ2-7, with TRBD2 matching 9 bases. The sample was naive CD8+ T cells from blood. DNA for the CDR3: TGTGCCAGCAGTCCCGGGACTAGCATTTACGAGCAGTACTTC. This sequence encodes CASSPGTSIYEQYF.